The rows below give T cell receptor beta chains drawn from one sample of a study of shared T cell receptors in the human thymus. TCRdb keeps only in-frame clones here, not all; method: immunoSEQ multiplex PCR. The data hold 650,000 to 950,000 clones, with 70% to 90% observed a single time. The same sample was also used in a study of human thymus T cells.

The specimen sequenced was thymocytes. These receptors all stem from a girl under three years old with a congenital heart defect. Each CDR3 is given with its conserved first and last residue. Each record gives: D gene, J gene, clone size, V gene, CDR3 DNA, CDR3 protein. A D gene is named only where the DNA matches it firmly. Some rows have no size entry. The others give once, few or many, or a class for an expanded clone.

. TRBJ1-6 . TRBV27 TGTGCCAGCAGTCGCGACAGGTTCTATAATTCACCCCTCCACTTT CASSRDRFYNSPLHF
TRBD1 TRBJ2-7 few TRBV18 TGTGCCAGCTCACGGGGACAGGGACCGGTAAGCTCCTACGAGCAGTACTTC CASSRGQGPVSSYEQYF
. TRBJ1-6 once TRBV11-2 TGTGCCAGCAGCCAAGACAGTAGAACCCTCCACTTT CASSQDSRTLHF
. TRBJ2-1 few TRBV5-1 TGCGCCAGCAGCTTGATCGGGGACTACAATGAGCAGTTCTTC CASSLIGDYNEQFF
TRBD1 TRBJ2-7 . TRBV6-1 TGTGCCAGCAGGACGCCGGGACAGGCCTACGAGCAGTACTTC CASRTPGQAYEQYF
. TRBJ2-1 . TRBV6-6 TGTGCCAGCAGACAACGACAGAAGCAGTTCTTC CASRQRQKQFF
TRBD1 TRBJ1-6 . TRBV10-3 TGTGCCATCAGCCCCGGGACAGGGTATTCACCCCTCCACTTT CAISPGTGYSPLHF
TRBD1 TRBJ1-2 . TRBV7-6 TGTGCCAGCAGCTCGGGACAGCGCTATGGCTACACCTTC CASSSGQRYGYTF
. TRBJ1-1 . TRBV5-4 TGTGCCAGCAGCTTATCGGCCCCTCAGGGTACTGAAGCTTTCTTT CASSLSAPQGTEAFF
. TRBJ1-4 few TRBV19 TGTGCCAGTAGTATAAAGTTTGAAGACGCCGGGTATGAAAAACTGTTTTTT CASSIKFEDAGYEKLFF
. TRBJ2-3 . TRBV14 TGTGCCAGCAGCCAAGATGACTATCCTACAGATACGCAGTATTTT CASSQDDYPTDTQYF
. TRBJ1-5 . TRBV10-2 TGCGCCAGCAGCGCAGGTACTCAGCCCCAGCATTTT CASSAGTQPQHF
. TRBJ1-2 . TRBV20-1 TGCAGTGCTTCTGACGGGAAGGGCTACACCTTC CSASDGKGYTF
TRBD2 TRBJ2-2 few TRBV18 TGTGCCAGCTCACCGACTGAGCCCCGGACTAGCGGATATCCGAACACCGGGGAGCTGTTTTTT CASSPTEPRTSGYPNTGELFF
. TRBJ1-2 few TRBV5-8 TGTGCCAGCAGCCCGGGGGGGGGTCTGAACTATGGCTACACCTTC CASSPGGGLNYGYTF
TRBD1 TRBJ1-5 . TRBV27 TGTGCCAGCAGCCAACAAGTGGGGGGACAGGGGTCTGGACAGCCCCAGCATTTT CASSQQVGGQGSGQPQHF
TRBD2 TRBJ2-2 . TRBV14 TGTGCCAGCAGCCAACTTTTAAACGGGACTAGCGGTCGCACCCCCAACACCGGGGAGCTGTTTTTT CASSQLLNGTSGRTPNTGELFF
TRBD1 TRBJ1-2 . TRBV5-1 TGCGCCAGCAGCCAACCGGGACAGCTCAACTATGGCTACACCTTC CASSQPGQLNYGYTF
. TRBJ1-3 . TRBV7-9 TGTGCCAGCAGCTTAGCGCCCGCTAAGCAAAACCTCTCTGGAAACACCATATATTTT CASSLAPAKQNLSGNTIYF
TRBD1 TRBJ1-2 . TRBV7-6 TGTGCCAGCAGCTTCGACAGGGGACAACCGCTCCTTAACTATGGCTACACCTTC CASSFDRGQPLLNYGYTF
TRBD1 TRBJ1-3 . TRBV5-6 TGTGCCAGCAGCTGGGGGACAGAGAGCTCTGGAAACACCATATATTTT CASSWGTESSGNTIYF
TRBD1 TRBJ2-6 . TRBV7-7 TGTGCTAGCAGCCCGACGACAGGGAGACCCTCTGGGGCCAACGTCCTGACTTTC CASSPTTGRPSGANVLTF